Presented here are 32 T cell receptor beta chains from one specimen sequenced in a study of beta chain features in type 1 diabetes. As every portion of the isolated RNA was reverse transcribed, the sequencing read expressed TCRB transcripts. Generated by immunoSEQ multiplex PCR, the TCRdb table keeps only in-frame clones and is missing some. Here the sample spans some 160,000 clones, just over 9% being singletons. Sequenced material: central memory CD4+ T cells from blood. These receptors were taken from a woman aged 18-29 years in good health.

This clone was seen more than once but under ten times. J is TRBJ1-1 and V is TRBV18; a possible D gene is TRBD1 (5 bases). Germline CDR1 and CDR2: KGHSH and LQKENI. V dropped 2 bases and J dropped 3 bases, with 10 bases sitting between them. This CDR3 contains 14 residues. CDR3 bases: TGTGCCAGCTCACCATCGCCCAGGGACACTGAAGCTTTCTTT. This sequence encodes CASSPSPRDTEAFF.

This clone showed up just a few times. This sequence joins TRBV19 and TRBJ1-5, with D possibly being TRBD1 (5 bases). Trimming took 1 base from V and 3 from J, leaving 7 bases between them. Per germline, CDR1 LNHDA and CDR2 SQIVND (reference sequence). The CDR3 has 14 residues. The CDR3 is CASSIVDNNQPQHF. For the CDR3, the DNA is TGTGCCAGTAGTATAGTGGACAACAATCAGCCCCAGCATTTT. Together with reference TRBV19 and TRBJ1-5, the CDR3 gives the full variable domain: DGGITQSPKYLFRKEGQNVTLSCEQNLNHDAMYWYRQDPGQGLRLIYYSQIVNDFQKGDIAEGYSVSREKKESFPLTVTSAQKNPTAFYLCASSIVDNNQPQHFGDGTRLSIL.

V usage is TRBV7-2 and J usage is TRBJ1-5; maybe TRBD1 (5 bases). V was shortened by 1 base and J by 5 bases, with 15 bases between the two germline ends. The germline V gene encodes CDR1 SGHTA and CDR2 FQGNSA. The CDR3 extends over 16 amino acids. The CDR3 region has the DNA TGTGCCAGCAGCTTAGGGGGACTCCCCCGGGATCAGCCCCAGCATTTT. Its translation is CASSLGGLPRDQPQHF.

This clone was counted a few times. V usage is TRBV5-1 and J usage is TRBJ1-2; 8 bases agree with TRBD1. The CDR3 spans 15 residues. V dropped 0 bases and J dropped 7; count of bases not matched to a gene: 8. The V gene's germline CDR1 is SGHRS and CDR2 YFSETQ. CDR3 DNA: TGCGCCAGCAGCTTGGCAACTTCAGGGGGCGCTGGCTACACCTTC. It translates to CASSLATSGGAGYTF.

In its sample, this clone was seen a few times. The chain recombines TRBV4-2 with TRBJ1-2; TRBD1 aligns across 7 bases. The germline CDR1 and CDR2 sequences are LGHNA and YNFKEQ. This CDR3 contains 15 residues. J gave up 4 bases and V 0 bases, and 5 bases lay outside the gene matches. The CDR3 loop is CASSQDNQGGYGYTF. In DNA, the CDR3 is TGTGCCAGCAGCCAAGATAATCAGGGGGGCTATGGCTACACCTTC.

This chain connects TRBV20-1 to TRBJ2-7, with TRBD2 as a possible D gene (5 bases). Germline lookup yields CDR1 DFQATT and CDR2 SNEGSKA (reference sequence). The CDR3 is 11 amino acids. The CDR3 nucleotides read TGCGGACTCCAGAGCTCCTACGAGCAGTACTTC. Translating it yields CGLQSSYEQYF.

The CDR3 spells CASSLGNSGEQYF. The CDR3 DNA follows: TGTGCCAGCAGCTTAGGCAACAGCGGCGAGCAGTACTTC. The chain employs TRBV11-2 and TRBJ2-7; tentative D call: TRBD2 (5 bases). The CDR3 loop spans 13 amino acids. The germline gives CDR1 SGHAT, CDR2 FQNNGV. Trimming stripped 1 base from V and 6 bases from J, with 10 bases between.

This clone was counted a few times. This sequence joins TRBV4-3 and TRBJ1-2; D not resolved. Trimming removed 0 bases from V and 1 base from J, with 12 bases in between. Germline V gene lookup returns CDR1 LGHNA and CDR2 YSLEER. The CDR3 contains 16 residues. CDR3 region: CASSQDRRGDNYGYTF. As DNA, the CDR3 is TGCGCCAGCAGCCAAGATCGGCGGGGAGATAACTATGGCTACACCTTC.

The genes are TRBV4-3 and TRBJ1-6; possible D gene TRBD1, 6 bases. Per the germline V gene, CDR1 is LGHNA and CDR2 is YSLEER. The V and J ends lost 1 base and 7 bases respectively, with 8 bases between them. The CDR3 runs to 14 residues. The chain's CDR3 is CASSQGTGNSPLHF. DNA of the CDR3: TGCGCCAGCAGCCAAGGCACAGGGAATTCACCCCTCCACTTT.

At least ten counts were recorded for this clone. The chain recombines TRBV18 with TRBJ2-7; 7 positions agree with TRBD2. The CDR3 sequence is 15 residues long. After removal of 2 bases from V and 2 bases from J, the junction contained 6 bases not matched to a gene. Per the germline V gene, CDR1 is KGHSH and CDR2 is LQKENI. The DNA of the CDR3 is TGTGCCAGCTCACCAACGGCTAGCGGTACCTACGAGCAGTACTTC. Encoded protein: CASSPTASGTYEQYF.

V usage is TRBV18 and J usage is TRBJ1-1; 7 nucleotides match TRBD1. Unmatched junction bases numbered 3, after V lost 3 bases and J lost 2 bases. This CDR3 is 14 amino acids long. Looked up from germline, CDR1 is KGHSH and CDR2 is LQKENI. CDR3 nucleotides: TGTGCCAGCTCACCGGACAGGTCAAACACTGAAGCTTTCTTT. It codes for CASSPDRSNTEAFF. Full variable domain (rest looked up from reference TRBV18 and TRBJ1-1): NAGVMQNPRHLVRRRGQEARLRCSPMKGHSHVYWYRQLPEEGLKFMVYLQKENIIDESGMPKERFSAEFPKEGPSILRIQQVVRGDSAAYFCASSPDRSNTEAFFGQGTRLTVV.

The rearrangement uses TRBV7-8 and TRBJ2-1; 9 bases align to TRBD2. Trimming took 3 bases from V and 4 from J; bases not matched to a gene: 1. Germline V CDR1 and CDR2: SGHVS, FQNEAQ. The CDR3 is 14 residues long. The CDR3 loop is CASSFTSGYNEQFF. CDR3 nucleotide sequence: TGTGCCAGCAGCTTTACTAGCGGGTACAATGAGCAGTTCTTC. Using reference TRBV7-8 and TRBJ2-1 for the parts outside the CDR3, the full variable domain is GAGVSQSPRYKVAKRGQDVALRCDPISGHVSLFWYQQALGQGPEFLTYFQNEAQLDKSGLPSDRFFAERPEGSVSTLKIQRTQQEDSAVYLCASSFTSGYNEQFFGPGTRLTVL.

The CDR3: CASSQAASGTDTQYF. CDR3 bases: TGCGCCAGCAGCCAAGCGGCTAGCGGCACAGATACGCAGTATTTT. This sequence joins TRBV4-3 and TRBJ2-3; D perhaps matches TRBD2 (6 bases). There are 15 residues in the CDR3. Trimming left V 1 base short and J 1 base short, with 9 bases between. CDR1 LGHNA and CDR2 YSLEER come from the germline V gene.

This clone was observed a few times. The rearrangement uses TRBV28 and TRBJ2-7; 9 bases are a match to TRBD1. Germline V CDR1 and CDR2: MDHEN, SYDVKM. J gave up 4 bases and V 4 bases, and 5 bases lay outside the gene matches. There are 14 residues in the CDR3. Here the CDR3 reads CASSSTGGGYEQYF. The DNA for the CDR3 is TGTGCCAGCAGTTCGACAGGGGGTGGGTACGAGCAGTACTTC.

This clone has more than one count but fewer than ten. V gene TRBV5-1 combines with J gene TRBJ2-2; weak D call: TRBD2 (6 bases). Deletions cut 0 bases from V and 4 bases from J, with 13 bases between. The germline V gene has CDR1 SGHRS and CDR2 YFSETQ. This CDR3 region has 16 residues. CDR3 protein: CASSLAAGSSTGELFF. Here the CDR3 DNA reads TGCGCCAGCAGCTTGGCGGCGGGGTCGAGCACCGGGGAGCTGTTTTTT.

The J gene is TRBJ1-1, the V gene TRBV5-1; D might be TRBD1 (5 bases). Trimming left V 5 bases short and J 4 bases short, with 21 bases between. This CDR3 spans 16 amino acids. Germline V lookup: CDR1 SGHRS, CDR2 YFSETQ. The CDR3 DNA is TGCGCCAGCAGTCCAGGGCGTCCCCTTGGTGGCACTGAAGCTTTCTTT. Its protein product is CASSPGRPLGGTEAFF.

In its sample, this clone was seen a few times. The chain links TRBV5-1 to TRBJ1-1; D call uncertain. The V gene lost 5 bases and the J gene lost 0 bases, with 14 bases spanning the gap. This CDR3 contains 15 residues. Germline-derived CDR1 and CDR2 are SGHRS and YFSETQ. The CDR3 coding sequence is TGCGCCAGCAGACGCCTCGGGGTGATGAACACTGAAGCTTTCTTT. It is translated as CASRRLGVMNTEAFF.

This chain uses TRBV18 with TRBJ2-2; 12 bases line up with TRBD2. The CDR3 contains 15 residues. Per germline, CDR1 KGHSH and CDR2 LQKENI. V gave up 2 bases and J gave up 9 bases; unmatched junction bases: 4. The CDR3 reads CASSPRLAGARELFF. The DNA of the CDR3 is TGTGCCAGCTCACCAAGACTAGCGGGAGCCAGGGAGCTGTTTTTT.

This chain uses TRBV7-9 with TRBJ2-2; 7 bases are a match to TRBD2. This CDR3 is built from 14 residues. J lost 6 bases, V lost 0 bases, and 1 base had no gene match. CDR1 and CDR2 (germline): SEHNR, FQNEAQ (reference sequence). CDR3 sequence reads: CASSLAGGAGELFF. The CDR3 DNA reads as TGTGCCAGCAGCTTAGCGGGAGGGGCCGGGGAGCTGTTTTTT.

This clone was detected only a few times. The chain carries TRBV7-2 and TRBJ2-3, with 11 bases aligning to TRBD2. Germline CDR1 reads SGHTA; CDR2 reads FQGNSA. V was clipped by 3 bases and J by 9 bases; unmatched bases: 5. The CDR3 consists of 14 residues. The CDR3 sequence: CASSFSGGANTQYF. CDR3 bases: TGTGCCAGCAGCTTTAGCGGGGGGGCGAACACGCAGTATTTT.

The chain combines TRBV28 with TRBJ2-2; 9 bases are a match to TRBD1. From germline, CDR1 is MDHEN and CDR2 SYDVKM. Trimming removed 5 bases from V and 6 bases from J; junction bases left unmatched: 10. The CDR3 totals 16 residues. CDR3 bases: TGTGCCAGCAGTCTCCCCTTCGGGACAGGGTCCGGGGAGCTGTTTTTT. Amino acids: CASSLPFGTGSGELFF.

V usage is TRBV4-3 and J usage is TRBJ1-1, with TRBD1 as a possible D gene (6 bases). The V end was cut by 1 base, the J end by 3 bases, with 12 bases between. The CDR3 is 15 residues long. The germline CDR1 and CDR2 sequences are LGHNA and YSLEER. CDR3: CASSQGGGLDTEAFF. The CDR3 nucleotides read TGCGCCAGCAGCCAAGGTGGGGGCCTGGACACTGAAGCTTTCTTT.

The rearrangement uses TRBV27 and TRBJ1-5, with a tentative D call TRBD1 (5 bases). The CDR3 covers 15 residues. V was pared by 6 bases and J by 2 bases, with 14 bases between. Germline V gene data show CDR1 as MNHEY and CDR2 as SMNVEV (reference sequence). CDR3 in amino acids: CASSATGGGNQPQHF. Here the CDR3 DNA reads TGTGCCAGCAGCGCCACAGGAGGGGGCAATCAGCCCCAGCATTTT.

This clone was seen a handful of times. J is TRBJ2-1 and V is TRBV18; the D gene is possibly TRBD2 (6 bases). The CDR3 is 16 amino acids. Trimming cost V 8 bases and J 0 bases, with 17 bases left between them. From germline, CDR1 is KGHSH and CDR2 LQKENI. CDR3: CASASHGGTSYNEQFF. CDR3 in DNA: TGTGCCAGCGCTTCCCATGGCGGGACCTCCTACAATGAGCAGTTCTTC.

This clone was found a few times. This chain links TRBV19 with TRBJ2-6; D possibly corresponds to TRBD1 (6 bases). CDR1 and CDR2 (germline): LNHDA, SQIVND (reference sequence). The V gene lost 9 bases and the J gene lost 0 bases, with 9 bases spanning the gap. This CDR3 contains 14 residues. Here the CDR3 DNA reads TGTGCCAGCAAACAGGGCTCTGGGGCCAACGTCCTGACTTTC. Translated, it gives CASKQGSGANVLTF.

This clone has more than one count but fewer than ten. V usage is TRBV9 and J usage is TRBJ1-2, with D perhaps TRBD1 (5 bases). Germline CDR1 is SGDLS and CDR2 is YYNGEE. V was trimmed by 3 bases and J by 6 bases, leaving 15 bases between them. The CDR3 runs to 14 residues. The CDR3 loop is CASSGVFRVDGYTF. The DNA for the CDR3 is TGTGCCAGCAGCGGAGTTTTCAGGGTTGATGGCTACACCTTC. Full variable domain (remainder filled in from reference TRBV9 and TRBJ1-2): DSGVTQTPKHLITATGQRVTLRCSPRSGDLSVYWYQQSLDQGLQFLIQYYNGEERAKGNILERFSAQQFPDLHSELNLSSLELGDSALYFCASSGVFRVDGYTFGSGTRLTVV.

For the CDR3, the DNA is TGTGCCAGCAGCGTTTCCATCGCCGGGACAGGGAATGAAAAACTGTTTTTT. It translates to CASSVSIAGTGNEKLFF. The chain is built from TRBV9 and TRBJ1-4; 9 positions match TRBD1. The CDR3 totals 17 residues. Germline lookup yields CDR1 SGDLS and CDR2 YYNGEE. The V gene end was trimmed by 2 bases and the J gene end by 5 bases; junction bases not matched to a gene: 10.

Details on this clone: In the same sample, other DNA sequences code for this CDR3. This chain uses TRBV6-5 with TRBJ2-7; TRBD1 matches at 7 bases. Trimming cost V 4 bases and J 0 bases; bases outside gene matches: 6. In germline, CDR1 is MNHEY, CDR2 SVGAGI. CDR3 length: 15 amino acids. The CDR3 spells CASSSSGTVSYEQYF. CDR3 nucleotide sequence: TGTGCCAGCAGTTCTTCCGGGACAGTCTCCTACGAGCAGTACTTC.

This clone was observed many times. This chain connects TRBV4-1 to TRBJ2-2; TRBD2 aligns across 9 bases. Germline V gene data show CDR1 as MGHRA and CDR2 as YSYEKL. There are 16 residues in the CDR3. The J segment lost 8 bases and the V segment lost 4 bases, leaving 11 bases of the junction unmatched. The CDR3 DNA is TGCGCCAGCAGCCCCCAAGGGCGGGGGGGCCGTGGGGAGCTGTTTTTT. Protein product: CASSPQGRGGRGELFF.

The J gene is TRBJ1-6, the V gene TRBV6-1; TRBD1 might be the D (6 bases). V lost 4 bases to trimming and J lost 8 bases, with 9 bases between them. Germline V gene sequence: CDR1 MNHNS, CDR2 SASEGT. This CDR3 region has 13 residues. CDR3 in amino acids: CASSGPGDSPLHF. Written as DNA, the CDR3 is TGTGCCAGCAGTGGACCAGGGGATTCACCCCTCCACTTT.

This clone was recorded a few times. This chain joins TRBV30 and TRBJ1-1; 10 nucleotides line up with TRBD1. Germline values: CDR1 GTSNPN, CDR2 SVGIG (reference sequence). The J segment lost 5 bases and the V segment lost 3 bases, leaving 9 bases of the junction unmatched. The length of the CDR3 is 15 residues. CDR3 residues: CAWRARTGGLTEAFF. CDR3 bases: TGTGCCTGGAGGGCGAGGACAGGGGGTCTAACTGAAGCTTTCTTT.

This clone was detected only a few times. The V call is TRBV30, the J call TRBJ1-1; tentatively, D is TRBD1 (5 bases). The CDR3 length is 14 residues. V lost 7 bases to trimming and J lost 3 bases, with 18 bases between them. Per the germline V gene, CDR1 is GTSNPN and CDR2 is SVGIG (reference sequence). The CDR3 spells CAFEGTRTDTEAFF. CDR3 bases: TGTGCCTTTGAGGGGACTCGAACAGACACTGAAGCTTTCTTT.